This is a list of T cell receptor beta chains from one sample in a study of blood T cell repertoires in COVID-19. The repertoire was sequenced with immunoSEQ multiplex PCR; TCRdb's copy has only in-frame clones and lacks some. The table lists about 30,000 clones, nearly 90% of them singletons. Material for sequencing was peripheral blood. These receptors originate from a human donor in a cohort sampled during active COVID-19. CDR3s include the opening cysteine and the closing phenylalanine or tryptophan.

v_call,cdr3_length,cdr3_aa
TRBV29-1,13,CSVLAGLNTEAFF
TRBV5-4,13,CASSLAHSYEQYF
TRBV5-1,14,CASSLLDRVDGYTF
TRBV3-1/TRBV3-2,17,CASSLDSLSSYNSPLHF
TRBV2,16,CASSEGPWAGTDTQYF
TRBV5-1,15,CASSLDGQGNTEAFF
TRBV6-5,14,CASSSSGGLETQYF
TRBV27,15,CASSQDRVGNTEAFF
TRBV19,13,CASSIWPNTEAFF
TRBV18,15,CASSPGDSRAGELFF
TRBV9,12,CASSGQLETQYF
TRBV30,15,CAWRRTSGVSNEQFF
TRBV2,11,CASSDNRRTSF
TRBV5-5,15,CASSLESGSSKTQYF
TRBV6-5,12,CASEDRLYGYTF
TRBV3-1/TRBV3-2,17,CASSLRGRGRSDGPQHF
TRBV7-2,15,CASSSRGGDKNIQYF
TRBV7-8,13,CASQGLVYETQYF
TRBV18,15,CASSPRQGPNEKLFF
TRBV7-6,15,CASSSSGQGNSPLHF
TRBV6-5,13,CASRTKGSGELFF
TRBV2,11,CASRWRTEAFF
TRBV7-2,17,CASSSALGAGGQETQYF
TRBV2,13,CASTFEEVTEAFF
TRBV11-2,16,CASSNPTAEAVRKLFF
TRBV5-1,16,CASSLVEGTGGDGYTF
TRBV29-1,13,CSVEDPDRYGYTF
TRBV30,13,CAWSKGGGQPQHF
TRBV19,15,CASSLAGVGTGELFF
TRBV30,15,CAWSVLAGATGELFF
TRBV12-5,15,CASADSGRPTGELFF
TRBV6-5,15,CATKEGSSYNSPLHF
TRBV19,14,CASTRDREGQPQHF
TRBV6-5,13,CASSGTGIMSYTF
TRBV30,13,CAWTPRNQETQYF
TRBV30,13,CAWVRDRPRGYTF
TRBV4-1,16,CASSRHNKGGGETQYF
TRBV7-2,18,CASSLMGLAAVSSYEQYF
TRBV7-6,16,CASTLGGGGPTDTQYF
TRBV6-5,15,CASSTLAGGGDTQYF
TRBV5-8,16,CASSSPGTGSAGELFF
TRBV6-6,13,CASSYASNTEAFF
TRBV7-2,17,CASSLLPRQISGNTIYF
TRBV6-5,14,CASSYSTGGFGYTF
TRBV7-9,14,CAAASSPDNSPLHF
TRBV2,14,CASRVGRSTDTQYF
TRBV10-2,11,CASSDPDTQYF
TRBV6-5,15,CASSRGTGGGNTIYF